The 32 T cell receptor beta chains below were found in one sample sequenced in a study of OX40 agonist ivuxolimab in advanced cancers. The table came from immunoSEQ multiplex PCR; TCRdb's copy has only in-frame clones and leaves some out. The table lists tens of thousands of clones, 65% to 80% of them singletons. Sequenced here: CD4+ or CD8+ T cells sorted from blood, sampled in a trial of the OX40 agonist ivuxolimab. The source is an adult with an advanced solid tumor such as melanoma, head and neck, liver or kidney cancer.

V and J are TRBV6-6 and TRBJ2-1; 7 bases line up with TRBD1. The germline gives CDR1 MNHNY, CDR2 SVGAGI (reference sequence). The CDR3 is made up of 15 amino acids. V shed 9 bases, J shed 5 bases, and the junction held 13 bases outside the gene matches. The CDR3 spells CASSLRDSGDNEQFF. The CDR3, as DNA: TGTGCCAGTTCACTCCGGGACAGTGGTGACAATGAGCAGTTCTTC.

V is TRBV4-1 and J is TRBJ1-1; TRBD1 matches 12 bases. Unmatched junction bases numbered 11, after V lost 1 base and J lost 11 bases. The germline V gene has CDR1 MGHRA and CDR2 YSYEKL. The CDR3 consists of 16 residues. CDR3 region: CASSQGAPGQGAQAFF. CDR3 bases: TGCGCCAGCAGCCAAGGAGCTCCGGGACAGGGGGCGCAGGCTTTCTTT.

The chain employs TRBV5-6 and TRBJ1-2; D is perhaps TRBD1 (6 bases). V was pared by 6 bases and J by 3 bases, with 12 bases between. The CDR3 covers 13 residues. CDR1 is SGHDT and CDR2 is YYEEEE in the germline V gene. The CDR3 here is CASTLQGYYGYTF. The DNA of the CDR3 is TGTGCCAGCACCCTACAGGGCTACTATGGCTACACCTTC.

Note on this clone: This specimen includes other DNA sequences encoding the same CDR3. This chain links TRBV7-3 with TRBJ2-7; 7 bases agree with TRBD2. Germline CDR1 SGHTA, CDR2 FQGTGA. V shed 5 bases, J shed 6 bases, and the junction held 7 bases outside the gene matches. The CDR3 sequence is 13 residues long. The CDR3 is CASSRSGTSEQYF. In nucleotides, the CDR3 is TGTGCCAGCAGCCGGAGCGGGACCTCCGAGCAGTACTTC.

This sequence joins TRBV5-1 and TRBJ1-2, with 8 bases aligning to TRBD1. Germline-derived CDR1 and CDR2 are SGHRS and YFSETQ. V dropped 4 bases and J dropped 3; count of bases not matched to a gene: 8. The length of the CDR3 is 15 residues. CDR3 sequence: CASSERTGRDYGYTF. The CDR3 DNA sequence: TGCGCCAGCAGCGAACGGACAGGGCGAGACTATGGCTACACCTTC. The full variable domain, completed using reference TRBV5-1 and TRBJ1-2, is KAGVTQTPRYLIKTRGQQVTLSCSPISGHRSVSWYQQTPGQGLQFLFEYFSETQRNKGNFPGRFSGRQFSNSRSEMNVSTLELGDSALYLCASSERTGRDYGYTFGSGTRLTVV.

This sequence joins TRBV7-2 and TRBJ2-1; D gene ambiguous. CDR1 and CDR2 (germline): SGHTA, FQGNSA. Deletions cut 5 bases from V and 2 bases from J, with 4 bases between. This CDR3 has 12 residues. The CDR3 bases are TGTGCCAGCAGCCGCCCCTACAATGAGCAGTTCTTC. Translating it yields CASSRPYNEQFF. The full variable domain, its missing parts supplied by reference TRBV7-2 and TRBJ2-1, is GAGVSQSPSNKVTEKGKDVELRCDPISGHTALYWYRQSLGQGLEFLIYFQGNSAPDKSGLPSDRFSAERTGGSVSTLTIQRTQQEDSAVYLCASSRPYNEQFFGPGTRLTVL.

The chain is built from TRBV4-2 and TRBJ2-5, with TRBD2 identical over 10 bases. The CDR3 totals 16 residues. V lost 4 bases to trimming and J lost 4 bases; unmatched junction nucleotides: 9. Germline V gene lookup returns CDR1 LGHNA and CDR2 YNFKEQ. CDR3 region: CASSLESGGEGETQYF. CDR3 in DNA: TGTGCCAGCAGCCTCGAGAGCGGGGGGGAGGGAGAGACCCAGTACTTC.

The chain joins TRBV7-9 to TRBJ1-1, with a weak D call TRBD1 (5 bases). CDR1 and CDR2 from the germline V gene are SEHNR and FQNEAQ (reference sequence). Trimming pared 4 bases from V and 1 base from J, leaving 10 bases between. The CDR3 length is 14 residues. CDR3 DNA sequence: TGTGCCAGCAGCTGGACCGGGACGAACACTGAAGCTTTCTTT. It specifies CASSWTGTNTEAFF.

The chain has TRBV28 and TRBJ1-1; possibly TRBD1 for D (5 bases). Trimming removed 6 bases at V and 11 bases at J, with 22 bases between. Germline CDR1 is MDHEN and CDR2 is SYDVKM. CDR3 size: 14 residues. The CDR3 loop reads CASSPKTLQGPAFF. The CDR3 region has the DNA TGTGCCAGCAGCCCAAAAACACTCCAGGGACCGGCTTTCTTT. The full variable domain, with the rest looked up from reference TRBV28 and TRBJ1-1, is DVKVTQSSRYLVKRTGEKVFLECVQDMDHENMFWYRQDPGLGLRLIYFSYDVKMKEKGDIPEGYSVSREKKERFSLILESASTNQTSMYLCASSPKTLQGPAFFGQGTRLTVV.

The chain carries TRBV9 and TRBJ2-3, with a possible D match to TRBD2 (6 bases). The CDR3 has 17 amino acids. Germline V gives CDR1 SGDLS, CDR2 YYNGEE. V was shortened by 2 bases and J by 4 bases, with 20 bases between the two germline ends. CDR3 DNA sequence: TGTGCCAGCAGCGTGGGGATCGGGGCGGGGCTATCAGATACGCAGTATTTT. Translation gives CASSVGIGAGLSDTQYF. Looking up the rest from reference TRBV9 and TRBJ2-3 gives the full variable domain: DSGVTQTPKHLITATGQRVTLRCSPRSGDLSVYWYQQSLDQGLQFLIQYYNGEERAKGNILERFSAQQFPDLHSELNLSSLELGDSALYFCASSVGIGAGLSDTQYFGPGTRLTVL.

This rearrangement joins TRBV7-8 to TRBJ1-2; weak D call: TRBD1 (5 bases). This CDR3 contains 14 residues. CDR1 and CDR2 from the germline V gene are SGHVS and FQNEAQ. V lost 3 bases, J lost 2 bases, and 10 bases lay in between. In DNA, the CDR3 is TGTGCCAGCAGCTTGCCAGGGATGAACTATGGCTACACCTTC. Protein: CASSLPGMNYGYTF.

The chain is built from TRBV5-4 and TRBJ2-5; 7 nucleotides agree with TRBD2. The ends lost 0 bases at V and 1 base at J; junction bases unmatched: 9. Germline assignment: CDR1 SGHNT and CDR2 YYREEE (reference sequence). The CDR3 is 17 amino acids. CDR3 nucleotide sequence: TGTGCCAGCAGCTTGGGACTAGCCCCGATGTCCCAAGAGACCCAGTACTTC. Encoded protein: CASSLGLAPMSQETQYF.

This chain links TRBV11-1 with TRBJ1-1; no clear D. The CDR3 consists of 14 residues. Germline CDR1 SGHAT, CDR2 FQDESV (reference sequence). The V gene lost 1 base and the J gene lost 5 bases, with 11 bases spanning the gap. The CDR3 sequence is CASSLEQAGTEAFF. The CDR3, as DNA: TGTGCCAGCAGCTTAGAGCAGGCCGGGACTGAAGCTTTCTTT.

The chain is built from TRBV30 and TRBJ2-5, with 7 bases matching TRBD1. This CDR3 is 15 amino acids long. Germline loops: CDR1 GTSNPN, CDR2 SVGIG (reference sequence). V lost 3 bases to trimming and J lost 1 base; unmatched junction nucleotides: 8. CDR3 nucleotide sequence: TGTGCCTGGAGAGGACATAGACAGGGCCAAGAGACCCAGTACTTC. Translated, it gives CAWRGHRQGQETQYF.

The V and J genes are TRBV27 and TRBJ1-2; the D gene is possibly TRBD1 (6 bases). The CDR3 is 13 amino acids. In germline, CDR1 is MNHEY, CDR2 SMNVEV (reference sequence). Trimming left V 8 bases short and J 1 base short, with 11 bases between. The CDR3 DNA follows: TGTGCCAGCGGGGGCAGCCGTAACTATGGCTACACCTTC. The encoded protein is CASGGSRNYGYTF.

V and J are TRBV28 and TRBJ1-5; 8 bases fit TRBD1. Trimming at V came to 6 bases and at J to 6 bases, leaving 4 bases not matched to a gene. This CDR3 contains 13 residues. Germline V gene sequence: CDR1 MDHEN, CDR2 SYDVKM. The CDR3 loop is CASRRTGSQPQHF. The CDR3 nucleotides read TGTGCCAGCAGACGGACAGGGAGTCAGCCCCAGCATTTT.

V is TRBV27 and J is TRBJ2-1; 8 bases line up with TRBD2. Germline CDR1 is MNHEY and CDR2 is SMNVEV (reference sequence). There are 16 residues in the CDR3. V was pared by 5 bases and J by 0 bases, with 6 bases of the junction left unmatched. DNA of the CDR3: TGTGCCAGCAGTCTTGGACTAGCCGGCTCCTACAATGAGCAGTTCTTC. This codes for CASSLGLAGSYNEQFF.

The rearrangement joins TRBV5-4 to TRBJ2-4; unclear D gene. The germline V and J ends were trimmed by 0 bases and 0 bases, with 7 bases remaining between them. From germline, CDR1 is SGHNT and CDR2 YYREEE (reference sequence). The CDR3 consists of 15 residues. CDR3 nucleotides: TGTGCCAGCAGCTTGGGCAAAATAGCCAAAAACATTCAGTACTTC. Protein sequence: CASSLGKIAKNIQYF.

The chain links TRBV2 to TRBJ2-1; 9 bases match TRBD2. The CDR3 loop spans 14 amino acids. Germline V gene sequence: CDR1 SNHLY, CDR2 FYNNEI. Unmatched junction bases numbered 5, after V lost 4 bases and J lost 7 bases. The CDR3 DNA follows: TGTGCCAGCAGTGGGGCTAGCGGGGTTAATGAGCAGTTCTTC. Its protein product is CASSGASGVNEQFF.

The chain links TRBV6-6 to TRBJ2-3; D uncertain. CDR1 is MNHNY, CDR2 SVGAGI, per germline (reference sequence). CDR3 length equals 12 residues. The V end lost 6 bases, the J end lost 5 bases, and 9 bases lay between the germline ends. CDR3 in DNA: TGTGCCAGCAGCGCTCGTGGAGATACGCAGTATTTT. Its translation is CASSARGDTQYF.

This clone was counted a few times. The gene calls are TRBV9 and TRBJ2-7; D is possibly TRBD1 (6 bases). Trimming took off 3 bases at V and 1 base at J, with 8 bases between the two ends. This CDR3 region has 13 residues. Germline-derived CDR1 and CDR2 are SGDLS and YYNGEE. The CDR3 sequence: CASSGTDSYEQYF. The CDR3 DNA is TGTGCCAGCAGCGGGACAGATTCCTACGAGCAGTACTTC.

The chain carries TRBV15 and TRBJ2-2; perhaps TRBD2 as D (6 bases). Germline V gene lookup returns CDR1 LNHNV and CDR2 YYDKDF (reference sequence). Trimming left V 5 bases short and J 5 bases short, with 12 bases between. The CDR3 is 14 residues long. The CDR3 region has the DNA TGTGCCACCAGCGTCGCGGGGTCTACCGGGGAGCTGTTTTTT. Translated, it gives CATSVAGSTGELFF.

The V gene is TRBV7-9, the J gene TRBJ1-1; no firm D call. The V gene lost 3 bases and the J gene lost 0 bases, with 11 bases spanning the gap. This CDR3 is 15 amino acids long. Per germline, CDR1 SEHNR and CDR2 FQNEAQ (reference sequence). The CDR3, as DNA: TGTGCCAGCAGCTTTCGAACACAAATGAACACTGAAGCTTTCTTT. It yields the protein CASSFRTQMNTEAFF.

The CDR3 sequence: CASGDGQRSFQPQHF. The CDR3 nucleotides are TGTGCCAGCGGGGACGGACAGAGGTCCTTTCAGCCCCAGCATTTT. V gene TRBV6-5 combines with J gene TRBJ1-5; D is possibly TRBD1 (6 bases). The germline V gene encodes CDR1 MNHEY and CDR2 SVGAGI. The CDR3 spans 15 residues. The V end was cut by 8 bases, the J end by 6 bases, with 20 bases between.

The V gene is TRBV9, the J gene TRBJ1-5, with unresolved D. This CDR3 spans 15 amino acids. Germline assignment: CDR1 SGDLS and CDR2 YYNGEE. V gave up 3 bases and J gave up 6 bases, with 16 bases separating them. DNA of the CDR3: TGTGCCAGCAGCGCCACTGCGAGTTATGGTCAGCCCCAGCATTTT. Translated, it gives CASSATASYGQPQHF.

Here the CDR3 DNA reads TGTGCCAGCAGCTACTACAGGGGCGGTAGCTCTGGAAACACCATATATTTT. As protein: CASSYYRGGSSGNTIYF. The chain is built from TRBV7-9 and TRBJ1-3; 7 bases are a match to TRBD1. The CDR3 runs 17 residues. The germline CDR1 and CDR2 sequences are SEHNR and FQNEAQ (reference sequence). V trimming: 4 bases; J trimming: 0 bases; junction bases outside the gene matches: 9. Complete variable domain (other parts from reference TRBV7-9 and TRBJ1-3): DTGVSQNPRHKITKRGQNVTFRCDPISEHNRLYWYRQTLGQGPEFLTYFQNEAQLEKSRLLSDRFSAERPKGSFSTLEIQRTEQGDSAMYLCASSYYRGGSSGNTIYFGEGSWLTVV.

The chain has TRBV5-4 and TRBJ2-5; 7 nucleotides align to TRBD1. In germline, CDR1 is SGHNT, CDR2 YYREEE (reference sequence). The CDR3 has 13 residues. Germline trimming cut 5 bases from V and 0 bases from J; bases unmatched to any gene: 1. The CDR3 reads CASRGQNQETQYF. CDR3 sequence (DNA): TGTGCCAGCAGGGGACAGAACCAAGAGACCCAGTACTTC.

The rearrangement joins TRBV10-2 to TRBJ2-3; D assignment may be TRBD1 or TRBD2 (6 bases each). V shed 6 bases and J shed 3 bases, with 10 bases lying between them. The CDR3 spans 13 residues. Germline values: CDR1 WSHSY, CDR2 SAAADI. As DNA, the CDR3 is TGCGCCAGCAGCGGGGGCCGTACAGATACGCAGTATTTT. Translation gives CASSGGRTDTQYF.

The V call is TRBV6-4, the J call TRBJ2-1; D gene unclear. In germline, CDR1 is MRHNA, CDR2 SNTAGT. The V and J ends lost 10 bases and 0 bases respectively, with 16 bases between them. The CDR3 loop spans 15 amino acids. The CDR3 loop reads CATGTASGSYNEQFF. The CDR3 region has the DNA TGTGCCACTGGAACGGCGAGTGGCTCCTACAATGAGCAGTTCTTC.

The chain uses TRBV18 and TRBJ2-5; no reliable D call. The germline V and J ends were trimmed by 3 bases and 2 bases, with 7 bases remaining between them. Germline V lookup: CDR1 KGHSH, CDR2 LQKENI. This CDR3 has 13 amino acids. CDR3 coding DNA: TGTGCCAGCTCACCGAGGCTACAAGAGACCCAGTACTTC. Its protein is CASSPRLQETQYF.

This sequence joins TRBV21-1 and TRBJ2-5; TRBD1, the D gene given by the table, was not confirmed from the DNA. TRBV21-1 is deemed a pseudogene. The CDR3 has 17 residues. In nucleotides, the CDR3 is TGTGCCAGCAGCAAACCTCCGGGACAGGGGGCTGTAGAGACCCAGTACTTC. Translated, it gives CASSKPPGQGAVETQYF.

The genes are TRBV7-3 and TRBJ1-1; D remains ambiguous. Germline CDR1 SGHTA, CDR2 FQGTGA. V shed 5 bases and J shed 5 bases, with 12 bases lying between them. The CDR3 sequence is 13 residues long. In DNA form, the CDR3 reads TGTGCCAGCAGCGTCCAGAGTCGGACTGAAGCTTTCTTT. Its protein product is CASSVQSRTEAFF.